Following are 30 T cell receptor beta chains from one sample sequenced in a study of T-cell memory formation after mild COVID-19. One entry per CDR3 protein, called by TCRdb with MiXCR from the 5' RACE reads. The table lists about 350,000 distinct CDR3 sequences, around an eighth of them singletons. The material sequenced was PBMCs or a T cell subset sorted from them (not recorded which). The receptors stem from a man aged 18 to 29 who had mild COVID-19 (a few samples of this study predate the infection). Cell type and time point are not known.

This rearrangement joins TRBV7-9 to TRBJ2-2, with a weak D call TRBD2 (6 bases). V was pared by 11 bases and J by 4 bases, with 14 bases between. CDR1 is SEHNR, CDR2 FQNEAQ, per germline (reference sequence). This CDR3 region has 13 residues. The CDR3 is CAGEEWGTGELFF. The CDR3 nucleotides read TGTGCCGGGGAGGAGTGGGGCACCGGGGAGCTGTTTTTT.

This clonotype has at least ten counts. The gene calls are TRBV7-2 and TRBJ1-1; D is ambiguous. CDR1 is SGHTA, CDR2 FQGNSA, per germline. V was trimmed by 7 bases and J by 6 bases, leaving 12 bases between them. The CDR3 spans 12 residues. The CDR3 DNA sequence: TGTGCCAGCACCCAAAGCAGCTCTGAAGCTTTCTTT. Its protein is CASTQSSSEAFF.

This clonotype has at least ten counts. V gene TRBV5-1 combines with J gene TRBJ1-2; weak D call: TRBD1 (6 bases). The V and J ends lost 2 bases and 7 bases respectively, with 24 bases between them. The CDR3 has 17 residues. CDR1 is SGHRS, CDR2 YFSETQ, per germline. Written as DNA, the CDR3 is TGCGCCAGCAGCTTACGGGGGCCTCGATCGATAGAGGGTGGCTACACCTTC. This sequence encodes CASSLRGPRSIEGGYTF.

The V and J genes are TRBV6-1 and TRBJ1-2; TRBD1 aligns across 9 bases. In germline, CDR1 is MNHNS, CDR2 SASEGT. CDR3 size: 14 residues. The junction had 8 bases not matched to a gene; V was cut back by 6 bases and J by 6 bases. The CDR3 DNA follows: TGTGCCAGCAGGCCACTGGACAGGGGTGATGGCTACACCTTC. Protein product: CASRPLDRGDGYTF.

The sample holds a few counts of this clonotype. The chain joins TRBV29-1 to TRBJ1-2; D might be TRBD1 (5 bases). CDR1 SQVTM and CDR2 ANQGSEA come from the germline V gene. CDR3 length: 13 residues. V lost 0 bases and J 5 bases, leaving 10 bases between the germline ends. The CDR3 region has the DNA TGCAGCGTTGAAGATCGGGACTTGTATGGCTACACCTTC. Translation: CSVEDRDLYGYTF.

This chain connects TRBV27 to TRBJ1-1, with unresolved D. With 7 bases removed from V and 3 bases from J, the gap between germline ends came to 15 bases. Germline CDR1 is MNHEY and CDR2 is SMNVEV (reference sequence). There are 14 residues in the CDR3. This CDR3 reads CASNRGSLDTEAFF. Written as DNA, the CDR3 is TGTGCCAGCAACAGAGGGTCTCTGGACACTGAAGCTTTCTTT.

With respect to this clonotype: An end of the junction differs from the germline gene, which may be a read error. The CDR3: CASNGGSNQPQNF. Here the CDR3 DNA reads TGCGCCAGCAACGGTGGGAGCAATCAGCCCCAGAATTTT. The chain links TRBV10-2 to TRBJ1-5; D is ambiguous. Germline CDR1 WSHSY, CDR2 SAAADI. CDR3 length: 13 amino acids.

This clonotype was seen many times. The chain links TRBV29-1 to TRBJ2-6; D gene unclear. Germline CDR1 and CDR2: SQVTM and ANQGSEA. This CDR3 has 14 amino acids. Trimming took 1 base from V and 4 from J, leaving 8 bases between them. The CDR3 here is CSVEVQNGANVLTF. The CDR3 DNA follows: TGCAGCGTTGAAGTCCAGAACGGGGCCAACGTCCTGACTTTC.

In its sample, this clonotype was seen many times. The gene calls are TRBV10-3 and TRBJ1-4; the D is unclear. The germline V gene has CDR1 ENHRY and CDR2 SYGVKD. This CDR3 spans 13 amino acids. V was pared by 6 bases and J by 8 bases, with 13 bases between. The CDR3 reads CAIRPGTGEKLFF. CDR3 in DNA: TGTGCCATCAGGCCGGGAACGGGGGAAAAACTGTTTTTT.

The chain combines TRBV24-1 with TRBJ2-3; D is possibly TRBD2 (6 bases). The CDR3 length is 15 residues. V was trimmed by 2 bases and J by 0 bases, leaving 8 bases between them. CDR1 and CDR2 (germline): KGHDR, SFDVKD. The CDR3: CATSDSTRSTDTQYF. The CDR3 DNA follows: TGTGCCACCAGTGATTCGACTAGAAGCACAGATACGCAGTATTTT.

This clonotype was counted between two and nine times. This rearrangement joins TRBV21-1 to TRBJ2-2. TRBV21-1 is designated a pseudogene. The CDR3 spans 15 residues. CDR3 nucleotides: TGTGCCAGCAGCAAATTGCACAGAAGCACCGGGGAGCTGTTTTTT. It yields the protein CASSKLHRSTGELFF.

The table lists this clonotype with a few counts. This chain links TRBV5-8 with TRBJ1-2, with D possibly matching TRBD1 (5 bases). Trimming shortened V by 4 bases and J by 0 bases, and 13 bases separated the two germline ends. The CDR3 extends over 15 amino acids. Germline V gene data show CDR1 as SGHTS and CDR2 as YDEGEE. The CDR3 DNA follows: TGTGCCAGCAGCCAGTGGGACGGAGCTAACTATGGCTACACCTTC. It yields the protein CASSQWDGANYGYTF.

V and J are TRBV9 and TRBJ2-4; a weak D match, TRBD2 (6 bases). V gave up 2 bases and J gave up 8 bases, with 11 bases separating them. This CDR3 is built from 13 residues. From germline, CDR1 is SGDLS and CDR2 YYNGEE. As DNA, the CDR3 is TGTGCCAGCAGCGTGGAGGGAGAGGACATTCAGTACTTC. Amino acid sequence: CASSVEGEDIQYF.

This clonotype was picked up a small number of times. V is TRBV20-1 and J is TRBJ2-3, with 7 bases fitting TRBD2. In germline, CDR1 is DFQATT, CDR2 SNEGSKA (reference sequence). The CDR3 consists of 14 residues. V was pared by 3 bases and J by 5 bases, with 8 bases of the junction left unmatched. In nucleotides, the CDR3 is TGCAGTGCTAGCCGGGGGGTAGGGTTAGATACGCAGTATTTT. It yields the protein CSASRGVGLDTQYF.

This clonotype has at least ten counts. The chain couples TRBV6-5 to TRBJ2-1, with a tentative D call TRBD1 (5 bases). CDR1 is MNHEY and CDR2 is SVGAGI in the germline V gene. The V gene lost 4 bases and the J gene lost 6 bases, with 13 bases spanning the gap. The CDR3 contains 14 residues. The DNA for the CDR3 is TGTGCCAGCAGTTTTTCAGGGAAGGGCAATGAGCAGTTCTTC. It yields the protein CASSFSGKGNEQFF.

The CDR3 here is CSARVLTGRRDEKLFF. CDR3 nucleotides: TGCAGTGCTAGGGTACTCACGGGGCGCCGGGATGAAAAACTGTTTTTT. The chain joins TRBV20-1 to TRBJ1-4, with D maybe TRBD1 (5 bases). Trimming removed 3 bases at V and 6 bases at J, with 20 bases between. CDR1 and CDR2 (germline): DFQATT, SNEGSKA (reference sequence). CDR3 length: 16 residues.

This clonotype has only a few counts. In DNA, the CDR3 is TGCAGTGCTAAAGAGCGGGGGGGCCTTTTAGATACGCAGTATTTT. Its translation is CSAKERGGLLDTQYF. The rearrangement joins TRBV20-1 to TRBJ2-3; TRBD2 agrees at 10 bases. The CDR3 covers 15 residues. Germline V CDR1 and CDR2: DFQATT, SNEGSKA (reference sequence). V trimming: 4 bases; J trimming: 5 bases; junction bases outside the gene matches: 9.

This clonotype appeared many times. V usage is TRBV5-1 and J usage is TRBJ2-1; 15 bases line up with TRBD2. Germline CDR1 reads SGHRS; CDR2 reads YFSETQ. The V segment lost 1 base and the J segment 5 bases; nucleotides outside the gene matches: 4. CDR3 size: 17 residues. The CDR3 nucleotides are TGCGCCAGCAGCTTGACAGGGACTAGCGGGGGGCACAATGAGCAGTTCTTC. The encoded protein is CASSLTGTSGGHNEQFF.

This clonotype occurred many times. The gene calls are TRBV4-3 and TRBJ2-5; no reliable D call. V lost 0 bases and J 6 bases, leaving 8 bases between the germline ends. The CDR3 has 13 residues. Germline CDR1 reads LGHNA; CDR2 reads YSLEER. CDR3 in amino acids: CASSQEVFQTQYF. DNA for the CDR3: TGCGCCAGCAGCCAAGAGGTATTCCAGACCCAGTACTTC.

The chain is built from TRBV9 and TRBJ2-7; D unclear. The germline V gene encodes CDR1 SGDLS and CDR2 YYNGEE. With 4 bases removed from V and 4 bases from J, the gap between germline ends came to 12 bases. CDR3 length equals 13 residues. CDR3 loop: CASSRMVGYEQYF. The CDR3 DNA reads as TGTGCCAGCAGCAGAATGGTCGGGTACGAGCAGTACTTC.

The table lists this clonotype with a few counts. This sequence joins TRBV4-1 and TRBJ2-1, with D possibly TRBD1 on 6 matching bases. V lost 3 bases, J lost 0 bases, and 21 bases lay in between. Germline CDR1 reads MGHRA; CDR2 reads YSYEKL. CDR3 length: 19 residues. In DNA, the CDR3 is TGCGCCAGCAGCCAGGGAGACAGGTCCCTCCTAGGCTCCTACAATGAGCAGTTCTTC. It translates to CASSQGDRSLLGSYNEQFF.

J is TRBJ2-5 and V is TRBV7-2; D unresolved. Trimming cost V 1 base and J 6 bases, with 12 bases left between them. The CDR3 loop spans 14 amino acids. Per germline, CDR1 SGHTA and CDR2 FQGNSA. Written as DNA, the CDR3 is TGTGCCAGCAGCTTAGTGCGGTTAAGGAAGACCCAGTACTTC. Amino acid sequence: CASSLVRLRKTQYF. Variable domain in full (rest from reference TRBV7-2 and TRBJ2-5): GAGVSQSPSNKVTEKGKDVELRCDPISGHTALYWYRQSLGQGLEFLIYFQGNSAPDKSGLPSDRFSAERTGGSVSTLTIQRTQQEDSAVYLCASSLVRLRKTQYFGPGTRLLVL.

This clonotype has a handful of counts. The CDR3 reads CASSYSGTGNYGYTF. The CDR3 region has the DNA TGTGCCAGCAGTTACTCCGGGACAGGCAACTATGGCTACACCTTC. The genes are TRBV6-5 and TRBJ1-2; 8 bases are shared with TRBD1. From germline, CDR1 is MNHEY and CDR2 SVGAGI. This CDR3 region has 15 residues. The V gene end was trimmed by 0 bases and the J gene end by 2 bases; junction bases not matched to a gene: 2.

The CDR3 protein is CSASIAGGYTF. The CDR3 nucleotides read TGCAGTGCTAGCATCGCGGGTGGCTACACCTTC. The V gene is TRBV20-1, the J gene TRBJ1-2; D remains ambiguous. Germline CDR1 and CDR2: DFQATT and SNEGSKA (reference sequence). Trimming stripped 3 bases from V and 7 bases from J, with 9 bases between. The CDR3 runs 11 residues.

This clonotype occurred a few times. The gene calls are TRBV5-6 and TRBJ2-3; D not certain. CDR3 length: 13 amino acids. Germline assignment: CDR1 SGHDT and CDR2 YYEEEE. The germline V and J ends were trimmed by 3 bases and 8 bases, with 13 bases remaining between them. The chain's CDR3 is CASSSFLGGTQYF. CDR3 sequence (DNA): TGTGCCAGCAGCTCTTTCCTGGGTGGTACGCAGTATTTT.

This clonotype has a count of ten or more. The V and J genes are TRBV7-2 and TRBJ2-3, with 9 bases that match TRBD2. The V and J ends lost 7 bases and 7 bases, in that order; junction bases with no gene match: 6. CDR1 and CDR2 from the germline V gene are SGHTA and FQGNSA. CDR3 length: 13 amino acids. CDR3 sequence (DNA): TGTGCCAGCACCGCTGGACTAGCGTATACGCAGTATTTT. Encoded protein: CASTAGLAYTQYF. The complete variable domain, with remaining parts taken from reference TRBV7-2 and TRBJ2-3, reads GAGVSQSPSNKVTEKGKDVELRCDPISGHTALYWYRQSLGQGLEFLIYFQGNSAPDKSGLPSDRFSAERTGGSVSTLTIQRTQQEDSAVYLCASTAGLAYTQYFGPGTRLTVL.

This clonotype was seen only a few times. The V and J genes are TRBV7-2 and TRBJ2-2; the D is unclear. The germline V gene has CDR1 SGHTA and CDR2 FQGNSA. With 1 base removed from V and 7 bases from J, the gap between germline ends came to 13 bases. The CDR3 spans 15 residues. The CDR3 bases are TGTGCCAGCAGCTTAGTAGACTGGGAAATCGGGGAGCTGTTTTTT. Amino acids: CASSLVDWEIGELFF.

This clonotype has more than one count but fewer than ten. The chain has TRBV28 and TRBJ2-1, with 7 positions matching TRBD1. Germline V CDR1 and CDR2: MDHEN, SYDVKM. After removal of 3 bases from V and 2 bases from J, the junction contained 4 bases not matched to a gene. The CDR3 is made up of 15 amino acids. For the CDR3, the DNA is TGTGCCAGCAGTTTGTGGCAGGGGGCCTACAATGAGCAGTTCTTC. Amino acid sequence: CASSLWQGAYNEQFF.

The chain couples TRBV20-1 to TRBJ2-1; D is perhaps TRBD2 (6 bases). The CDR3 length is 14 residues. Germline-derived CDR1 and CDR2 are DFQATT and SNEGSKA (reference sequence). The V gene lost 6 bases and the J gene lost 7 bases, with 19 bases spanning the gap. The CDR3: CSAGRDFLPNEQFF. The CDR3 region has the DNA TGCAGTGCCGGCCGGGACTTCCTTCCGAATGAGCAGTTCTTC.

This sequence joins TRBV6-5 and TRBJ2-1, with 7 bases matching TRBD1. The CDR3 consists of 15 residues. CDR1 MNHEY and CDR2 SVGAGI come from the germline V gene. The junction had 5 bases not matched to a gene; V was cut back by 6 bases and J by 0 bases. Written as DNA, the CDR3 is TGTGCCAGCAGGTCCGGGACAGCCTCCTACAATGAGCAGTTCTTC. This codes for CASRSGTASYNEQFF.